The entry below describes one TCR beta chain. This clone turned up a few times. Its antigen has not been determined. Base quality data are lacking; no much larger clone is found one base away. This sample is part of a study of blood T cell repertoires in COVID-19 (dated by TCRdb to the early 2020s). Describing the broader study: The collaborator samples originated in the United States, Italy and Spain and spanned the acute and convalescent phases of COVID-19. HLA class I and class II types, where available, came from metadata supplied by the sample provider rather than from assay-based typing. The prospective study material was composed of cDNA or gDNA derived from T cells, B-cell-depleted T cells, or PBMCs. The repertoires were made available in a free public database intended to serve as a resource for research on the immune response to SARS-CoV-2. Deeply sampled blood TCRbeta repertoires from subjects exposed to, actively infected with, or recovered from COVID-19 were included in the dataset. Sample metadata almost always included a de-identified subject ID, COVID-19 status, age in years and sex. Samples came from the ongoing ImmuneRACE study (first 160 participants) plus 1,254 subjects from 6 global collaborators. Paper-wide results and their limitations: Clinical and demographic metadata were provided uncurated, with the amount varying by source and participant.

Cut back by 7 bases and 7 bases, the V and J ends lie 17 bases apart. CDR1 and CDR2, looked up from the germline V gene (reference sequence), are MNHEY and SMNVEV. The CDR3 has 13 amino acids, counting the end cysteine and phenylalanine. Solely the CDR3 DNA is kept, with 39 bases framed from the first base. Each collaborating institution followed its own protocols to collect whole blood in K2EDTA tubes. Collaborator samples were shipped for TCRbeta analysis as frozen whole blood, isolated PBMCs, or DNA extracted from either sample type. TCRbeta CDR3 regions were amplified from genomic DNA using the immunoSEQ Assay, a bias-controlled multiplex PCR. Per the source publication's procedure: Within the assay, amplification of reference gene primers was used to estimate how many nucleated cells each sample contained. Sequence reads were collapsed and filtered to measure the absolute abundance of every unique TCRbeta CDR3 rearrangement. For each sample, productive Simpson clonality was calculated as the square root of Simpson's diversity index over productive rearrangements. TCRdb stores this immuneACCESS table with in-frame sequences only. Part of the clones is absent; in the studies checked, under half of the shortfall reflects unresolved V genes, and no reason is known for the rest. The D gene and trimming were derived from the DNA, and the V and J assignments and clone size from that table. The sample includes 50,000 to 65,000 clones, with around 88% observed a single time. The biggest ten clones account for over 1% of the sample.

The rearrangement joined TRBV27 to TRBJ2-7; perhaps TRBD1 is the D gene, with 5 bases matching. The receptor was isolated from a man aged 55 to 70 with acute or convalescent COVID-19. Material for sequencing was peripheral blood. The CDR3 region: CASIGRRGREQYF. In nucleotides, the sequence is TGTGCCAGCATCGGGCGAAGGGGCCGAGAGCAGTACTTC.